The 22 T cell receptor beta chains below were found in one sample sequenced in a study of CD8+ T cells in alopecia areata. Extraction of RNA preceded its reverse transcription into cDNA, which served as the sequencing template. Sequencing was performed with immunoSEQ multiplex PCR; in TCRdb, only in-frame clones are kept and a portion is missing. The table records fewer than 250,000 clones, about 40% of them present only once. Noted treatment: oral pan-JAK inhibitor, 5-10 mg twice daily. Source: CD4+ T cells sorted from blood, taken at approximately week 36, from a patient treated with tofacitinib. The source is a human donor with alopecia areata.

This clone was observed a handful of times. J is TRBJ2-3 and V is TRBV5-1; D ambiguous. Germline V gene sequence: CDR1 SGHRS, CDR2 YFSETQ. Trimming took 4 bases from V and 4 from J, leaving 13 bases between them. This CDR3 has 14 residues. The CDR3 loop reads CASSLLNAPDTQYF. Here the CDR3 DNA reads TGCGCCAGCAGCCTACTGAATGCCCCAGATACGCAGTATTTT.

The V gene is TRBV10-1, the J gene TRBJ2-3; D remains ambiguous. Per germline, CDR1 WNHNN and CDR2 SYGVQD (reference sequence). V was cut by 6 bases and J by 4 bases, with 20 bases left in between. The CDR3 consists of 16 residues. CDR3 sequence (DNA): TGCGCCAGCAGCCGAACCCCCACGGCGTCGGCAGATACGCAGTATTTT. Translating it yields CASSRTPTASADTQYF.

The chain employs TRBV28 and TRBJ2-3, with D tentatively TRBD1 (6 bases). Trimming took off 5 bases at V and 1 base at J, with 13 bases between the two ends. There are 15 residues in the CDR3. Germline CDR1 and CDR2: MDHEN and SYDVKM. In nucleotides, the CDR3 is TGTGCCAGCAGTGCCCCAGGGGCAGGCACAGATACGCAGTATTTT. Translating gives CASSAPGAGTDTQYF.

The CDR3 DNA reads TGCGCCAGCAGGCAGGGGGCTTCCTATGGCTACACCTTC. Its protein product is CASRQGASYGYTF. The chain recombines TRBV5-1 with TRBJ1-2, with TRBD1 matching over 8 bases. The CDR3 extends over 13 amino acids. J lost 4 bases, V lost 5 bases, and 4 bases had no gene match. Germline assignment: CDR1 SGHRS and CDR2 YFSETQ.

The genes are TRBV5-1 and TRBJ2-3; 11 bases match TRBD1. CDR1 and CDR2 from the germline V gene are SGHRS and YFSETQ. J lost 1 base, V lost 4 bases, and 8 bases had no gene match. The CDR3 sequence is 17 residues long. CDR3 DNA: TGCGCCAGCAGCCCCGGACAGGGGGCCAAAGGCACAGATACGCAGTATTTT. Protein product: CASSPGQGAKGTDTQYF.

There are a few counts of this clone. The V and J genes are TRBV19 and TRBJ2-2; TRBD1 matches 9 bases. Germline assignment: CDR1 LNHDA and CDR2 SQIVND (reference sequence). The V gene end was trimmed by 3 bases and the J gene end by 6 bases; junction bases not matched to a gene: 5. The CDR3 totals 15 residues. CDR3 protein: CASSITGGKSGELFF. CDR3 coding DNA: TGTGCCAGTAGTATTACAGGGGGCAAATCCGGGGAGCTGTTTTTT.

This clone was counted at least ten times. The same CDR3 also results from other DNA sequences found in this sample. This chain joins TRBV30 and TRBJ1-1, with D unresolved. The CDR3 contains 11 residues. V gave up 4 bases and J gave up 0 bases, with 3 bases separating them. Germline CDR1 GTSNPN, CDR2 SVGIG (reference sequence). The CDR3 protein is CAWTLNTEAFF. CDR3 sequence (DNA): TGTGCCTGGACATTGAACACTGAAGCTTTCTTT.

This clone was seen only a few times. This CDR3 is also generated by other DNA sequences in the sample. This CDR3 is CASSPGGNTDTQYF. For the CDR3, the DNA is TGTGCCAGCAGCCCGGGAGGTAACACAGATACGCAGTATTTT. The gene calls are TRBV7-9 and TRBJ2-3; TRBD2 aligns across 7 bases. Germline loops: CDR1 SEHNR, CDR2 FQNEAQ (reference sequence). This CDR3 is built from 14 residues. With 5 bases clipped from V and 2 bases from J, the junction kept 4 bases outside the gene matches.

This clone has only a few counts. V usage is TRBV4-3 and J usage is TRBJ2-1; D gene unclear. This CDR3 contains 13 residues. CDR1 LGHNA and CDR2 YSLEER come from the germline V gene. Trimming took 0 bases from V and 12 from J, leaving 12 bases between them. CDR3 region: CASSQERPSRQFF. The CDR3 DNA reads as TGCGCCAGCAGCCAAGAACGGCCCTCCAGGCAGTTCTTC.

The chain joins TRBV30 to TRBJ2-3; unclear D gene. This CDR3 has 13 amino acids. V lost 2 bases and J lost 1, with 7 bases in between. Germline V CDR1 and CDR2: GTSNPN, SVGIG (reference sequence). CDR3 residues: CAWSHRRTDTQYF. CDR3 DNA sequence: TGTGCCTGGAGTCACCGCCGCACAGATACGCAGTATTTT.

The table lists this clone with a few counts. Here the CDR3 reads CASNNGPYEQYF. The DNA of the CDR3 is TGTGCCAGCAATAACGGGCCTTACGAGCAGTACTTC. The V call is TRBV6-6, the J call TRBJ2-7; D not resolved. Germline assignment: CDR1 MNHNY and CDR2 SVGAGI (reference sequence). The CDR3 is made up of 12 amino acids. Trimming left V 7 bases short and J 4 bases short, with 11 bases between.

The V gene is TRBV14, the J gene TRBJ2-5, with D possibly TRBD2 on 5 matching bases. V lost 3 bases and J 1 base, leaving 15 bases between the germline ends. This CDR3 is built from 16 residues. Germline CDR1 is SGHDN and CDR2 is FVKESK. The CDR3 nucleotides read TGTGCCAGCAGCCAGTTATTCGGTAGCGTCCAAGAGACCCAGTACTTC. It encodes CASSQLFGSVQETQYF.

This clone has just a few counts. This chain links TRBV29-1 with TRBJ2-7, with TRBD2 matching 11 bases. V was clipped by 3 bases and J by 3 bases; unmatched bases: 10. This CDR3 has 16 residues. Germline lookup yields CDR1 SQVTM and CDR2 ANQGSEA. The CDR3 spells CSVDAFGTSGSYEQYF. In DNA, the CDR3 is TGCAGCGTTGACGCTTTTGGAACTAGCGGGAGCTACGAGCAGTACTTC.

In its sample, this clone was seen a few times. This rearrangement joins TRBV29-1 to TRBJ2-3, with unresolved D. The length of the CDR3 is 15 residues. Deletions cut 5 bases from V and 4 bases from J, with 19 bases between. The germline CDR1 and CDR2 sequences are SQVTM and ANQGSEA. CDR3: CSVQRPLQKSDTQYF. The CDR3 DNA is TGCAGCGTTCAGCGCCCCTTGCAGAAGTCAGATACGCAGTATTTT.

The chain couples TRBV29-1 to TRBJ1-3; no clear D. This CDR3 has 15 residues. CDR1 and CDR2 (germline): SQVTM, ANQGSEA. Trimming shortened V by 2 bases and J by 0 bases, and 11 bases separated the two germline ends. The CDR3 sequence: CSVESEGYSGNTIYF. CDR3 sequence (DNA): TGCAGCGTTGAATCGGAGGGTTACTCTGGAAACACCATATATTTT. The full variable domain, with the rest looked up from reference TRBV29-1 and TRBJ1-3, is SAVISQKPSRDICQRGTSLTIQCQVDSQVTMMFWYRQQPGQSLTLIATANQGSEATYESGFVIDKFPISRPNLTFSTLTVSNMSPEDSSIYLCSVESEGYSGNTIYFGEGSWLTVV.

This clone was counted between two and nine times. J is TRBJ2-7 and V is TRBV4-2; D may be TRBD2 (6 bases). The CDR3 extends over 16 amino acids. V dropped 4 bases and J dropped 0 bases, with 16 bases sitting between them. Germline V gives CDR1 LGHNA, CDR2 YNFKEQ. The chain's CDR3 is CASSPARTTVSYEQYF. The CDR3 DNA is TGTGCCAGCAGCCCAGCCCGGACTACGGTCTCCTACGAGCAGTACTTC.

This chain connects TRBV7-3 to TRBJ1-5; D gene unclear. Trimming shortened V by 3 bases and J by 4 bases, and 7 bases separated the two germline ends. Germline-derived CDR1 and CDR2 are SGHTA and FQGTGA. This CDR3 is built from 13 residues. This chain's CDR3 is CASSLTVNQPQHF. The CDR3 DNA follows: TGTGCCAGCAGCTTGACGGTAAATCAGCCCCAGCATTTT.

The J gene is TRBJ2-3, the V gene TRBV7-7; 7 bases match TRBD2. CDR3 length: 15 amino acids. Germline values: CDR1 SSHAT, CDR2 FNYEAQ (reference sequence). Unmatched junction bases numbered 4, after V lost 4 bases and J lost 0 bases. CDR3 in amino acids: CASSSSGTSTDTQYF. In DNA, the CDR3 is TGTGCCAGCAGCTCAAGCGGGACTAGCACAGATACGCAGTATTTT.

The J gene is TRBJ1-2, the V gene TRBV11-3; D gene uncertain. Germline V gene data show CDR1 as SGHNT and CDR2 as YENEEA. The CDR3 extends over 14 amino acids. The ends were cut back, 1 base at V and 4 bases at J, with 10 bases in the middle. DNA of the CDR3: TGTGCCAGCAGCTTAGCGCTTACAGCCTATGGCTACACCTTC. It yields the protein CASSLALTAYGYTF.

Regarding this clone: At one of its ends the junction is not consistent with the germline gene, which may arise from a read error. The chain combines TRBV7-7 with TRBJ2-5; the match to TRBD2 covers 13 bases. The CDR3 totals 15 residues. Germline CDR1 reads SSHAT; CDR2 reads FNYEAQ (reference sequence). The chain's CDR3 is CASSLETSGRETQYF. In nucleotides, the CDR3 is TGTGCTAGCAGCTTAGAGACTAGCGGGAGGGAGACCCAGTACTTC.

This clone was counted only a few times. V is TRBV7-9 and J is TRBJ2-1, with a weak D call TRBD2 (6 bases). The CDR3 has 14 residues. CDR1 SEHNR and CDR2 FQNEAQ come from the germline V gene (reference sequence). Trimming cost V 3 bases and J 4 bases, with 10 bases left between them. The CDR3 is CASSLGLEYNEQFF. The CDR3 nucleotides read TGTGCCAGCAGCTTGGGACTCGAATACAATGAGCAGTTCTTC.

CDR3 nucleotides: TGTGCCAGCAGCTTGGCCGGGTATGAGATATCCGGCTACACCTTC. This encodes CASSLAGYEISGYTF. This chain connects TRBV5-6 to TRBJ1-2; unclear D gene. This CDR3 has 15 residues. Germline CDR1 is SGHDT and CDR2 is YYEEEE. V was pared by 0 bases and J by 8 bases, with 17 bases between.